This entry lists 24 T cell receptor beta chains sequenced from one sample in a study of shared clonotypes between healthy human individuals. Generated by immunoSEQ multiplex PCR, the TCRdb table keeps only in-frame clones and is missing some. The table includes around 2.3 million clones, around 95% detected once. The sequenced sample consisted of naive CD4+ T cells sorted from blood. The subset: CD45RA+ positively selected. The source is a man between 18 and 35 years old in good health.

This chain uses TRBV23-1 with TRBJ1-4; D is possibly TRBD1 (6 bases). TRBV23-1 is an ORF for which the function is uncertain. This CDR3 contains 16 residues. V was shortened by 2 bases and J by 0 bases, with 10 bases between the two germline ends. CDR3 loop: CASSQMRTATNEKLFF. Written as DNA, the CDR3 is TGCGCCAGCAGTCAAATGAGGACAGCAACTAATGAAAAACTGTTTTTT.

The V and J genes are TRBV5-6 and TRBJ1-4; D unclear. The germline V gene has CDR1 SGHDT and CDR2 YYEEEE. With 4 bases removed from V and 0 bases from J, the gap between germline ends came to 10 bases. The CDR3 loop spans 15 amino acids. The CDR3 spells CASSGSGTTNEKLFF. CDR3 in DNA: TGTGCCAGCAGCGGTTCGGGAACAACTAATGAAAAACTGTTTTTT.

V usage is TRBV7-9 and J usage is TRBJ1-5; D gene ambiguous. This CDR3 region has 13 residues. V lost 0 bases and J 7 bases, leaving 7 bases between the germline ends. Germline V gene lookup returns CDR1 SEHNR and CDR2 FQNEAQ (reference sequence). The CDR3 bases are TGTGCCAGCAGCTTAGCGACGTGGCAGCCCCAGCATTTT. It translates to CASSLATWQPQHF.

V gene TRBV28 combines with J gene TRBJ1-1; D unclear. Germline CDR1 MDHEN, CDR2 SYDVKM. This CDR3 is 13 amino acids long. Between the trimmed V and J ends, which lost 6 bases and 2 bases, there was a span of 10 bases. In nucleotides, the CDR3 is TGTGCCAGCAGGGGTCGACCCAACACTGAAGCTTTCTTT. Translating it yields CASRGRPNTEAFF.

V and J are TRBV27 and TRBJ2-7; D is uncertain. This CDR3 is built from 11 residues. The ends were cut back, 6 bases at V and 4 bases at J, with 7 bases in the middle. Germline values: CDR1 MNHEY, CDR2 SMNVEV (reference sequence). Written as DNA, the CDR3 is TGTGCCAGCAGCCCTATATACGAGCAGTACTTC. Its translation is CASSPIYEQYF.

The chain uses TRBV15 and TRBJ1-3; D may be TRBD1 (5 bases). Trimming cost V 0 bases and J 0 bases, with 9 bases left between them. This CDR3 comprises 16 residues. Looked up from germline, CDR1 is LNHNV and CDR2 is YYDKDF (reference sequence). CDR3 amino acids: CATSREQGPSGNTIYF. The CDR3 bases are TGTGCCACCAGCAGAGAGCAGGGACCCTCTGGAAACACCATATATTTT.

The chain couples TRBV7-2 to TRBJ2-1, with D unclear. The CDR3 totals 11 residues. The V gene's germline CDR1 is SGHTA and CDR2 FQGNSA. Trimming shortened V by 5 bases and J by 9 bases, and 8 bases separated the two germline ends. The CDR3 loop reads CASSPPREQFF. The CDR3 DNA follows: TGTGCCAGCAGCCCCCCTCGTGAGCAGTTCTTC.

The chain uses TRBV6-6 and TRBJ2-2; D not resolved. CDR3 length: 14 residues. Trimming shortened V by 6 bases and J by 4 bases, and 12 bases separated the two germline ends. Germline loops: CDR1 MNHNY, CDR2 SVGAGI (reference sequence). The CDR3 reads CASSPIRSTGELFF. The CDR3 DNA follows: TGTGCCAGCAGCCCGATCCGGTCCACCGGGGAGCTGTTTTTT.

The V gene is TRBV28, the J gene TRBJ2-5; D unclear. The V and J ends lost 6 bases and 7 bases respectively, with 9 bases between them. Germline V gene data show CDR1 as MDHEN and CDR2 as SYDVKM. The CDR3 loop spans 11 amino acids. CDR3 protein: CASRGVGTQYF. The CDR3 DNA reads as TGTGCCAGCAGAGGAGTAGGGACCCAGTACTTC.

In DNA form, the CDR3 reads TGCGCCAGCAGCCAAGAAGGCCCCAGGGGCACTGAAGCTTTCTTT. It is translated as CASSQEGPRGTEAFF. The chain employs TRBV4-1 and TRBJ1-1, with a possible D match to TRBD1 (6 bases). This CDR3 contains 15 residues. The V end was cut by 0 bases, the J end by 4 bases, with 12 bases between. Looked up from germline, CDR1 is MGHRA and CDR2 is YSYEKL.

This chain joins TRBV30 and TRBJ2-5, with TRBD2 as a possible D gene (8 bases). Germline V gene sequence: CDR1 GTSNPN, CDR2 SVGIG (reference sequence). This CDR3 has 14 amino acids. V lost 2 bases and J 13 bases, leaving 23 bases between the germline ends. CDR3 sequence: CAWSRGGDPQGSYF. Here the CDR3 DNA reads TGTGCCTGGAGTCGGGGGGGAGACCCACAGGGGTCGTACTTC.

V usage is TRBV4-1 and J usage is TRBJ1-4, with a tentative D call TRBD1 (6 bases). CDR1 and CDR2 (germline): MGHRA, YSYEKL. The CDR3 consists of 14 residues. The V gene lost 4 bases and the J gene lost 7 bases, with 13 bases spanning the gap. The DNA of the CDR3 is TGCGCCAGCAGCCGGGGGGACACAGCTGAAAAACTGTTTTTT. Residues: CASSRGDTAEKLFF.

Notes on this clone: Other nucleotide sequences from this sample produce the same CDR3. The chain joins TRBV18 to TRBJ1-1; D may be TRBD1 (5 bases). V was cut by 6 bases and J by 1 base, with 9 bases left in between. The germline V gene encodes CDR1 KGHSH and CDR2 LQKENI. CDR3 length: 13 amino acids. CDR3: CASSLQENTEAFF. The CDR3 DNA reads TGTGCCAGCTCCCTACAGGAGAACACTGAAGCTTTCTTT.

The rearrangement links TRBV5-1 to TRBJ1-4; TRBD1 agrees at 7 bases. V shed 0 bases, J shed 12 bases, and the junction held 2 bases outside the gene matches. Germline values: CDR1 SGHRS, CDR2 YFSETQ. The CDR3 sequence is 12 residues long. Here the CDR3 DNA reads TGCGCCAGCAGCTTGGCCCAGGGGGAACTGTTTTTT. Protein sequence: CASSLAQGELFF.

This rearrangement joins TRBV6-1 to TRBJ2-3, with a tentative D call TRBD2 (5 bases). The V end was cut by 4 bases, the J end by 2 bases, with 13 bases between. CDR1 is MNHNS and CDR2 is SASEGT in the germline V gene. This CDR3 is 15 amino acids long. This chain's CDR3 is CASSVLVRPTDTQYF. The CDR3 region has the DNA TGTGCCAGCAGTGTACTAGTTCGCCCCACAGATACGCAGTATTTT.

This clone was seen a handful of times. This chain links TRBV2 with TRBJ1-6; D gene ambiguous. Trimming stripped 7 bases from V and 9 bases from J, with 13 bases between. Germline loops: CDR1 SNHLY, CDR2 FYNNEI. CDR3 length: 13 amino acids. The CDR3 DNA is TGTGCCAGCAATTTGGTCCCGGCTTCACCCCTCCACTTT. Translation: CASNLVPASPLHF.

Only a few counts were recorded for this clone. This rearrangement joins TRBV2 to TRBJ1-6, with 7 bases matching TRBD1. The CDR3 has 17 residues. The V gene's germline CDR1 is SNHLY and CDR2 FYNNEI. V lost 8 bases, J lost 11 bases, and 21 bases stayed unmatched. Written as DNA, the CDR3 is TGTGCCAGCGGTACCCGACAGGGAGGAATTAGGGGAACACCCCTCCACTTT. Translating it yields CASGTRQGGIRGTPLHF.

V and J are TRBV9 and TRBJ1-6; D is possibly TRBD1 (6 bases). Trimming stripped 0 bases from V and 9 bases from J, with 16 bases between. The CDR3 runs to 16 residues. The germline CDR1 and CDR2 sequences are SGDLS and YYNGEE. The CDR3 region has the DNA TGTGCCAGCAGCGTAGGTGGATCGGAGGGGGGTTCACCCCTCCACTTT. The encoded protein is CASSVGGSEGGSPLHF.

The chain carries TRBV11-3 and TRBJ2-7; no clear D. Germline-derived CDR1 and CDR2 are SGHNT and YENEEA. The CDR3 runs to 13 residues. V lost 0 bases, J lost 7 bases, and 10 bases lay in between. The CDR3, as DNA: TGTGCCAGCAGCTTAGAACACCTTGGAGAGCAGTACTTC. This codes for CASSLEHLGEQYF. The complete variable domain, with remaining parts taken from reference TRBV11-3 and TRBJ2-7, reads EAGVVQSPRYKIIEKKQPVAFWCNPISGHNTLYWYLQNLGQGPELLIRYENEEAVDDSQLPKDRFSAERLKGVDSTLKIQPAELGDSAVYLCASSLEHLGEQYFGPGTRLTVT.

This clone was seen once. J is TRBJ2-5 and V is TRBV11-3; D gene uncertain. This CDR3 contains 11 residues. Germline CDR1 and CDR2: SGHNT and YENEEA. V was cut by 4 bases and J by 5 bases, with 5 bases left in between. The CDR3 protein is CASSSSETQYF. CDR3 nucleotides: TGTGCCAGCAGCTCCTCCGAGACCCAGTACTTC. The variable domain in full, with the rest retrieved from reference TRBV11-3 and TRBJ2-5, is EAGVVQSPRYKIIEKKQPVAFWCNPISGHNTLYWYLQNLGQGPELLIRYENEEAVDDSQLPKDRFSAERLKGVDSTLKIQPAELGDSAVYLCASSSSETQYFGPGTRLLVL.

The rearrangement links TRBV6-1 to TRBJ1-3, with no clear D. In germline, CDR1 is MNHNS, CDR2 SASEGT. This CDR3 contains 16 residues. Trimming left V 1 base short and J 2 bases short, with 12 bases between. The DNA of the CDR3 is TGTGCCAGCAGTGAAGGGGTCCCCATCCCTGGAAACACCATATATTTT. It codes for CASSEGVPIPGNTIYF.

The chain couples TRBV11-1 to TRBJ2-5, with D unresolved. The CDR3 loop spans 13 amino acids. CDR1 is SGHAT and CDR2 is FQDESV in the germline V gene (reference sequence). V lost 3 bases to trimming and J lost 5 bases, with 10 bases between them. The CDR3 protein is CASSLSPGETQYF. The DNA of the CDR3 is TGTGCCAGCAGCTTGAGCCCCGGGGAGACCCAGTACTTC.

This chain joins TRBV5-1 and TRBJ2-7; 15 nucleotides agree with TRBD2. CDR1 is SGHRS, CDR2 YFSETQ, per germline. V gave up 0 bases and J gave up 7 bases; unmatched junction bases: 11. There are 18 residues in the CDR3. The CDR3 DNA follows: TGCGCCAGCAGCTTGGGGACTAGCGGGAGGGGGACGCTCTGGGAGCAGTACTTC. Protein sequence: CASSLGTSGRGTLWEQYF.

The chain links TRBV6-1 to TRBJ1-1; TRBD1 might be the D (6 bases). The germline V gene has CDR1 MNHNS and CDR2 SASEGT. The CDR3 is 13 residues long. With 6 bases removed from V and 3 bases from J, the gap between germline ends came to 11 bases. DNA of the CDR3: TGTGCCAGCAGCATAAAGGGGGACACTGAAGCTTTCTTT. Its translation is CASSIKGDTEAFF.